Below, 30 T cell receptor beta chains from the same sample are listed, as sequenced in a study of T cells in Graves' hyperthyroidism and ophthalmopathy. RNA transcripts gave rise to amplified TCR beta CDR3 regions. A first-round RT-PCR of the TCR CDR3 used the HTBI primer set. TCRdb ran MiXCR on the multiplex PCR reads and lists one entry per CDR3 protein. The sample lists around 620,000 distinct CDR3 sequences, approximately 15% seen once, with 7% to 9% in the top ten. Sequencing used blood. Receptors originate from a woman aged 18-29 years with Graves' ophthalmopathy.

This clonotype came up many times. This chain uses TRBV5-1 with TRBJ1-1, with 8 nucleotides matching TRBD1. Trimming removed 4 bases from V and 6 bases from J; junction bases left unmatched: 8. The CDR3 totals 14 residues. CDR1 and CDR2 (germline): SGHRS, YFSETQ. CDR3 protein: CASSEQGEYAEAFF. Here the CDR3 DNA reads TGCGCCAGCAGCGAACAGGGGGAATACGCTGAAGCTTTCTTT.

The chain joins TRBV4-3 to TRBJ2-2, with 11 positions matching TRBD2. CDR1 and CDR2 (germline): LGHNA, YSLEER. V shed 3 bases, J shed 7 bases, and the junction held 4 bases outside the gene matches. The CDR3 covers 15 residues. In DNA form, the CDR3 reads TGCGCCAGCAGCCATGCTAGCGGGAGGTTCGGGGAGCTGTTTTTT. Translating it yields CASSHASGRFGELFF.

The gene calls are TRBV5-4 and TRBJ2-2, with 13 bases that match TRBD2. There are 17 residues in the CDR3. Germline V gene lookup returns CDR1 SGHNT and CDR2 YYREEE (reference sequence). Trimming cost V 4 bases and J 6 bases; bases outside gene matches: 9. The CDR3 spells CASSPGLAGYNAGELFF. The CDR3 coding sequence is TGTGCCAGCAGCCCGGGACTAGCGGGATATAATGCCGGGGAGCTGTTTTTT.

This clonotype appeared a few times. The chain combines TRBV7-8 with TRBJ2-1; D is possibly TRBD2 (5 bases). CDR1 is SGHVS, CDR2 FQNEAQ, per germline. The CDR3 consists of 16 residues. V was trimmed by 2 bases and J by 4 bases, leaving 15 bases between them. The CDR3 nucleotides are TGTGCCAGCAGCTTAACTAGAATCCCCACGTACAATGAGCAGTTCTTC. Protein product: CASSLTRIPTYNEQFF.

This clonotype was counted many times. V and J are TRBV6-1 and TRBJ2-3; 9 positions agree with TRBD2. The germline CDR1 and CDR2 sequences are MNHNS and SASEGT. This CDR3 has 16 residues. After removal of 5 bases from V and 2 bases from J, the junction contained 8 bases not matched to a gene. The CDR3 bases are TGTGCCAGCAGTTTGGAAGCGGGAGGACCCACAGATACGCAGTATTTT. It translates to CASSLEAGGPTDTQYF.

Many counts were recorded for this clonotype. The rearrangement joins TRBV27 to TRBJ2-7; D remains unclear. The CDR3 extends over 15 amino acids. Germline CDR1 and CDR2: MNHEY and SMNVEV (reference sequence). V was clipped by 5 bases and J by 0 bases, with 14 bases between them. The DNA of the CDR3 is TGTGCCAGCAGTCCTCTTGACGGATACTCCTACGAGCAGTACTTC. Translating gives CASSPLDGYSYEQYF.

This clonotype has only a few counts. The chain recombines TRBV10-3 with TRBJ1-4, with 7 bases identical to TRBD1. The CDR3 loop spans 12 amino acids. Germline V lookup: CDR1 ENHRY, CDR2 SYGVKD. The trim removed 2 bases at V and 10 bases at J, leaving 1 base unmatched. The CDR3 DNA is TGTGCCATCAGTGAGAAGGGGGCAAAACTGTTTTTT. Translating it yields CAISEKGAKLFF.

This rearrangement joins TRBV19 to TRBJ2-3, with D hard to call. CDR1 LNHDA and CDR2 SQIVND come from the germline V gene (reference sequence). Trimming took off 6 bases at V and 3 bases at J, with 16 bases between the two ends. This CDR3 is 15 amino acids long. CDR3 nucleotides: TGTGCCAGTAGCCCTCGGAACAGCGTTACAGATACGCAGTATTTT. Amino acid sequence: CASSPRNSVTDTQYF. Complete variable domain (other parts from reference TRBV19 and TRBJ2-3): DGGITQSPKYLFRKEGQNVTLSCEQNLNHDAMYWYRQDPGQGLRLIYYSQIVNDFQKGDIAEGYSVSREKKESFPLTVTSAQKNPTAFYLCASSPRNSVTDTQYFGPGTRLTVL.

The sample holds a few counts of this clonotype. V gene TRBV29-1 combines with J gene TRBJ1-4; D might be TRBD1 (6 bases). The CDR3 loop spans 13 amino acids. The V gene lost 4 bases and the J gene lost 4 bases, with 10 bases spanning the gap. CDR1 is SQVTM and CDR2 is ANQGSEA in the germline V gene. Here the CDR3 DNA reads TGCAGCGTTGGGAGGGACATTAATGAAAAACTGTTTTTT. Amino acids: CSVGRDINEKLFF.

The chain couples TRBV6-1 to TRBJ1-5, with D perhaps matching TRBD1 (5 bases). CDR3 size: 14 residues. Germline values: CDR1 MNHNS, CDR2 SASEGT. The V end was cut by 7 bases, the J end by 5 bases, with 15 bases between. The CDR3 protein is CASTPIGGDQPQHF. The CDR3 bases are TGTGCCAGCACCCCTATCGGGGGGGATCAGCCCCAGCATTTT.

The sample holds many counts of this clonotype. This chain uses TRBV5-6 with TRBJ2-1; 7 bases are shared with TRBD1. The trim removed 3 bases at V and 2 bases at J, leaving 11 bases unmatched. There are 17 residues in the CDR3. Germline V CDR1 and CDR2: SGHDT, YYEEEE. The CDR3 sequence is CASSSWTGAYAYNEQFF. In DNA, the CDR3 is TGTGCCAGCAGCTCATGGACAGGCGCCTATGCCTACAATGAGCAGTTCTTC.

This clonotype was recorded many times. The rearrangement links TRBV6-1 to TRBJ2-1, with TRBD2 matching 10 bases. J was trimmed by 0 bases and V by 6 bases; bases with no gene match: 8. The CDR3 is 17 residues long. The germline CDR1 and CDR2 sequences are MNHNS and SASEGT. CDR3 in amino acids: CASRTETSGLSYNEQFF. CDR3 nucleotide sequence: TGTGCCAGCAGGACGGAGACTAGCGGGCTCTCCTACAATGAGCAGTTCTTC.

This clonotype was picked up many times. This chain links TRBV7-2 with TRBJ2-7; D is uncertain. The CDR3 is made up of 15 amino acids. Germline V gene sequence: CDR1 SGHTA, CDR2 FQGNSA. The V and J ends lost 0 bases and 3 bases respectively, with 12 bases between them. The chain's CDR3 is CASSLAGSPHYEQYF. The CDR3 DNA reads TGTGCCAGCAGCTTAGCAGGATCCCCCCACTACGAGCAGTACTTC.

This clonotype was seen a few times. The chain joins TRBV20-1 to TRBJ1-3; TRBD1 might be the D (5 bases). Germline CDR1 is DFQATT and CDR2 is SNEGSKA (reference sequence). This CDR3 is 15 amino acids long. Trimming stripped 1 base from V and 3 bases from J, with 13 bases between. CDR3 loop: CSARAAVRVGNTIYF. The DNA for the CDR3 is TGCAGTGCTAGAGCAGCGGTCAGGGTTGGAAACACCATATATTTT.

To note about this clonotype: Since a much larger clone is just one base distant, this may be a read error. This CDR3 is missing its conserved last phenylalanine or tryptophan, likely due to a read error. The chain combines TRBV2 with TRBJ2-7, with D possibly called TRBD1 or TRBD2 (6 bases each). Germline values: CDR1 SNHLY, CDR2 FYNNEI. The CDR3 has 16 amino acids. V shed 6 bases and J shed 3 bases, with 21 bases lying between them. The CDR3 region is CASREGGSGNLYEQYS. The CDR3 DNA reads as TGTGCCAGCAGGGAGGGGGGTAGCGGAAATCTCTACGAGCAGTACTCC.

This clonotype came up many times. The V call is TRBV7-2, the J call TRBJ1-1; D possibly corresponds to TRBD1 (5 bases). Trimming took off 7 bases at V and 4 bases at J, with 19 bases between the two ends. This CDR3 has 15 residues. From germline, CDR1 is SGHTA and CDR2 FQGNSA. CDR3 amino acids: CASKEVGGIGTEAFF. The CDR3 DNA reads as TGTGCCAGCAAAGAGGTTGGGGGGATAGGCACTGAAGCTTTCTTT. Full variable domain (remainder filled in from reference TRBV7-2 and TRBJ1-1): GAGVSQSPSNKVTEKGKDVELRCDPISGHTALYWYRQSLGQGLEFLIYFQGNSAPDKSGLPSDRFSAERTGGSVSTLTIQRTQQEDSAVYLCASKEVGGIGTEAFFGQGTRLTVV.

In nucleotides, the CDR3 is TGTGCCAGCTGTGTCTGGGGGGCGGATGATCAGCCCCAGCATTTT. Translating it yields CASCVWGADDQPQHF. The chain employs TRBV19 and TRBJ1-5; a possible D gene is TRBD1 (6 bases). V dropped 9 bases and J dropped 5 bases, with 20 bases sitting between them. The germline V gene has CDR1 LNHDA and CDR2 SQIVND (reference sequence). This CDR3 is built from 15 residues.

This clonotype was recorded at least ten times. The genes are TRBV7-2 and TRBJ2-3, with 8 bases identical to TRBD2. The CDR3 spans 15 residues. J lost 2 bases, V lost 4 bases, and 5 bases had no gene match. Per germline, CDR1 SGHTA and CDR2 FQGNSA. The CDR3 nucleotides read TGTGCCAGCAGCTCTTTAGCGGGGTACACAGATACGCAGTATTTT. This sequence encodes CASSSLAGYTDTQYF.

This clonotype showed up many times. The rearrangement uses TRBV28 and TRBJ2-1; perhaps TRBD2 as D (5 bases). V shed 1 base and J shed 5 bases, with 12 bases lying between them. The CDR3 consists of 15 residues. CDR1 is MDHEN, CDR2 SYDVKM, per germline. The CDR3 reads CASSLFGIADNEQFF. The DNA of the CDR3 is TGTGCCAGCAGTTTATTCGGGATTGCCGACAATGAGCAGTTCTTC. Using reference TRBV28 and TRBJ2-1 for the parts outside the CDR3, the full variable domain is DVKVTQSSRYLVKRTGEKVFLECVQDMDHENMFWYRQDPGLGLRLIYFSYDVKMKEKGDIPEGYSVSREKKERFSLILESASTNQTSMYLCASSLFGIADNEQFFGPGTRLTVL.

This clonotype was counted at least ten times. The DNA for the CDR3 is TGCAGCGTTGACCGCTGGACAGGGGCGGATTGGGAGACCCAGTACTTC. Translation gives CSVDRWTGADWETQYF. J is TRBJ2-5 and V is TRBV29-1; TRBD1 matches at 9 bases. The CDR3 extends over 16 amino acids. V dropped 3 bases and J dropped 5; count of bases not matched to a gene: 13. Germline CDR1 reads SQVTM; CDR2 reads ANQGSEA.

This clonotype was seen only a few times. J is TRBJ1-2 and V is TRBV12-3 or TRBV12-4, with D unclear. The CDR3 contains 14 residues. The germline V and J ends were trimmed by 5 bases and 8 bases, with 18 bases remaining between them. The CDR3 region is CASSPTVGTEGYTF. Written as DNA, the CDR3 is TGTGCCAGCAGTCCTACCGTGGGTACGGAGGGCTACACCTTC.

This clonotype occurred many times. This chain connects TRBV28 to TRBJ2-5, with D possibly being TRBD2 (5 bases). Trimming took 2 bases from V and 3 from J, leaving 22 bases between them. The CDR3 has 18 amino acids. Germline V gives CDR1 MDHEN, CDR2 SYDVKM. DNA of the CDR3: TGTGCCAGCAGTTTACCTCCCTCCTTCCGGGGTAGGGAAGAGACCCAGTACTTC. It translates to CASSLPPSFRGREETQYF.

This clonotype occurred many times. The chain has TRBV12-3 or TRBV12-4 and TRBJ2-7, with 7 bases lining up with TRBD1. This CDR3 is built from 17 residues. The junction had 14 bases not matched to a gene; V was cut back by 2 bases and J by 4 bases. The CDR3 DNA reads as TGTGCCAGCAGTTTACCCCTTTTAAAACTGACAGGGTACGAGCAGTACTTC. Amino acid sequence: CASSLPLLKLTGYEQYF.

The sample holds many counts of this clonotype. This chain links TRBV27 with TRBJ1-1, with TRBD1 as a possible D gene (6 bases). V lost 3 bases and J 0 bases, leaving 11 bases between the germline ends. This CDR3 has 15 amino acids. Germline CDR1 MNHEY, CDR2 SMNVEV (reference sequence). The CDR3 loop reads CASSFTGQMNTEAFF. The CDR3 DNA is TGTGCCAGCAGTTTTACGGGACAAATGAACACTGAAGCTTTCTTT.

This clonotype was counted between two and nine times. The chain has TRBV14 and TRBJ2-1; 12 bases align to TRBD2. The length of the CDR3 is 16 residues. CDR1 and CDR2 from the germline V gene are SGHDN and FVKESK. Germline trimming cut 0 bases from V and 8 bases from J; bases unmatched to any gene: 5. DNA of the CDR3: TGTGCCAGCAGCCAAGATTGGCTAGCGGGAGGGGATGAGCAGTTCTTC. Translated, it gives CASSQDWLAGGDEQFF.

The chain combines TRBV9 with TRBJ2-1; 7 bases align to TRBD2. Trimming took 3 bases from V and 8 from J; bases not matched to a gene: 5. Per germline, CDR1 SGDLS and CDR2 YYNGEE. The CDR3 runs 13 residues. CDR3 loop: CASSAGLVDEQFF. CDR3 coding DNA: TGTGCCAGCAGCGCAGGACTAGTTGATGAGCAGTTCTTC.

This clonotype has a count of ten or more. The chain couples TRBV2 to TRBJ2-1, with TRBD1 as a possible D gene (6 bases). Trimming pared 3 bases from V and 1 base from J, leaving 13 bases between. CDR3 length: 16 amino acids. Germline V lookup: CDR1 SNHLY, CDR2 FYNNEI. CDR3 in amino acids: CASSDGGRASYNEQFF. The DNA of the CDR3 is TGTGCCAGCAGTGATGGGGGCAGAGCGTCCTACAATGAGCAGTTCTTC.

This chain connects TRBV19 to TRBJ1-5; 8 bases align to TRBD1. Germline assignment: CDR1 LNHDA and CDR2 SQIVND (reference sequence). This CDR3 spans 15 amino acids. Trimming at V came to 2 bases and at J to 5 bases, leaving 5 bases not matched to a gene. The CDR3 is CASSISDRAHQPQHF. The CDR3 DNA reads TGTGCCAGTAGTATATCGGACAGGGCTCATCAGCCCCAGCATTTT. Together with reference TRBV19 and TRBJ1-5, the CDR3 gives the full variable domain: DGGITQSPKYLFRKEGQNVTLSCEQNLNHDAMYWYRQDPGQGLRLIYYSQIVNDFQKGDIAEGYSVSREKKESFPLTVTSAQKNPTAFYLCASSISDRAHQPQHFGDGTRLSIL.

Ten or more counts support this clonotype. The V gene is TRBV12-3 or TRBV12-4, the J gene TRBJ2-2; D gene uncertain. Between the trimmed V and J ends, which lost 7 bases and 1 base, there was a span of 10 bases. The CDR3 is made up of 14 amino acids. The CDR3 DNA sequence: TGTGCCAGCATCGAGGAGTGGAACACCGGGGAGCTGTTTTTT. Protein product: CASIEEWNTGELFF.

Ten or more counts support this clonotype. J is TRBJ2-7 and V is TRBV7-8; 10 nucleotides match TRBD2. This CDR3 contains 14 residues. Germline CDR1 is SGHVS and CDR2 is FQNEAQ. Trimming took 8 bases from V and 5 from J; bases not matched to a gene: 9. The CDR3 loop reads CASSTSGRANEQYF. The CDR3 nucleotides read TGTGCCAGCTCCACCAGCGGGAGGGCCAACGAGCAGTACTTC.